The 20 T cell receptor beta chains reported below all come from one sample, sequenced in a study of T cells in localized non-small cell lung cancer (dated by TCRdb to 2018 to 2021). Receptors were amplified or captured by the immunoSEQ multiplex PCR assay. TCRdb took this table from immuneACCESS and kept in-frame rearrangements with V and J called. Such tables lack part of the clones; where checked against another copy, unresolved V genes explain under half of the gap, and the rest is unexplained. The sample yields some 30,000 clones; about 88% were counted once. Just under 3% of the sample comes from the top ten. This specimen consisted of peripheral blood, obtained before any cancer treatment. These receptors all come from a female donor over 55 with stage I lung adenocarcinoma.

This clone occurred once. CDR3 sequence: CASSLVYGVDAFF. The CDR3 nucleotides read TGTGCCAGCAGCTTAGTGTACGGGGTTGACGCTTTCTTT. The chain couples TRBV7-9 to TRBJ1-1; D unresolved. Trimming took 1 base from V and 11 from J, leaving 14 bases between them. Germline lookup yields CDR1 SEHNR and CDR2 FQNEAQ (reference sequence). The CDR3 consists of 13 residues.

The gene calls are TRBV27 and TRBJ1-6; 8 bases line up with TRBD1. V shed 5 bases, J shed 7 bases, and the junction held 10 bases outside the gene matches. The CDR3 totals 16 residues. CDR1 is MNHEY, CDR2 SMNVEV, per germline (reference sequence). The CDR3 coding sequence is TGTGCCAGCAGTCCCGGGTATGACAGGGGAAATTCACCCCTCCACTTT. The encoded protein is CASSPGYDRGNSPLHF.

The rearrangement uses TRBV7-9 and TRBJ1-2; weak D call: TRBD1 (5 bases). Germline V CDR1 and CDR2: SEHNR, FQNEAQ (reference sequence). V lost 1 base and J 7 bases, leaving 13 bases between the germline ends. The CDR3 spans 14 residues. The CDR3 region is CASSLGQGEGGYTF. The CDR3 coding sequence is TGTGCCAGCAGCTTAGGTCAGGGTGAGGGTGGCTACACCTTC.

The V gene is TRBV19, the J gene TRBJ2-7; 10 bases line up with TRBD1. The CDR3 spans 15 residues. After removal of 3 bases from V and 1 base from J, the junction contained 3 bases not matched to a gene. Germline CDR1 reads LNHDA; CDR2 reads SQIVND (reference sequence). CDR3 sequence: CASSILGQGSYEQYF. In nucleotides, the CDR3 is TGTGCCAGTAGTATCTTGGGACAGGGGTCCTACGAGCAGTACTTC.

The V call is TRBV19, the J call TRBJ1-2; 8 bases agree with TRBD1. The germline gives CDR1 LNHDA, CDR2 SQIVND (reference sequence). V dropped 7 bases and J dropped 3; count of bases not matched to a gene: 10. The length of the CDR3 is 15 residues. The CDR3 protein is CASTEPGQGYYGYTF. CDR3 DNA sequence: TGTGCCAGTACTGAGCCCGGACAGGGCTACTATGGCTACACCTTC.

The V call is TRBV6-5, the J call TRBJ1-2; D unclear. CDR1 is MNHEY and CDR2 is SVGAGI in the germline V gene. V lost 6 bases, J lost 0 bases, and 14 bases lay in between. CDR3 length equals 15 residues. This chain's CDR3 is CASSNWGSSNYGYTF. The CDR3 DNA is TGTGCCAGCAGCAACTGGGGATCTTCTAACTATGGCTACACCTTC.

The genes are TRBV6-5 and TRBJ2-3, with TRBD2 matching 12 bases. This CDR3 comprises 14 residues. Germline-derived CDR1 and CDR2 are MNHEY and SVGAGI. V lost 4 bases and J lost 7; bases outside the gene matches: 3. This CDR3 reads CASSFLAGGYTQYF. The CDR3 nucleotides are TGTGCCAGCAGTTTTCTAGCGGGAGGGTATACGCAGTATTTT.

The chain employs TRBV7-6 and TRBJ2-1; D gene unclear. With 3 bases removed from V and 3 bases from J, the gap between germline ends came to 6 bases. The germline gives CDR1 SGHVS, CDR2 FNYEAQ. This CDR3 is 13 amino acids long. Here the CDR3 reads CASSFDLYNEQFF. The CDR3 DNA sequence: TGTGCCAGCAGCTTTGATCTCTACAATGAGCAGTTCTTC.

The CDR3 sequence: CAWDGGYGYTF. The CDR3 DNA sequence: TGTGCCTGGGACGGTGGGTACGGCTACACCTTC. This sequence joins TRBV30 and TRBJ1-2, with D unclear. Germline V gene data show CDR1 as GTSNPN and CDR2 as SVGIG (reference sequence). This CDR3 spans 11 amino acids. The ends were cut back, 5 bases at V and 8 bases at J, with 12 bases in the middle.

The chain uses TRBV6-1 and TRBJ1-1, with D perhaps matching TRBD1 (6 bases). The germline V gene encodes CDR1 MNHNS and CDR2 SASEGT. CDR3 length: 12 residues. V lost 7 bases and J 3 bases, leaving 9 bases between the germline ends. The CDR3 loop reads CASNRQDTEAFF. The CDR3 region has the DNA TGTGCCAGCAACCGACAGGACACTGAAGCTTTCTTT.

This chain uses TRBV7-8 with TRBJ2-2; D gene uncertain. The V end lost 4 bases, the J end lost 8 bases, and 11 bases lay between the germline ends. Germline loops: CDR1 SGHVS, CDR2 FQNEAQ. The CDR3 sequence is 13 residues long. CDR3 amino acids: CASSSGHRGELFF. The CDR3 DNA follows: TGTGCCAGCAGCTCGGGCCATAGGGGGGAGCTGTTTTTT. The variable domain in full, completed from reference TRBV7-8 and TRBJ2-2, reads GAGVSQSPRYKVAKRGQDVALRCDPISGHVSLFWYQQALGQGPEFLTYFQNEAQLDKSGLPSDRFFAERPEGSVSTLKIQRTQQEDSAVYLCASSSGHRGELFFGEGSRLTVL.

V gene TRBV11-2 combines with J gene TRBJ2-2, with D possibly matching TRBD2 (5 bases). The V end lost 3 bases, the J end lost 4 bases, and 6 bases lay between the germline ends. In germline, CDR1 is SGHAT, CDR2 FQNNGV. CDR3 length equals 13 residues. CDR3 sequence: CASSFTSTGELFF. DNA of the CDR3: TGTGCCAGCAGCTTCACTAGCACCGGGGAGCTGTTTTTT.

As DNA, the CDR3 is TGCAGCGTTGAGTCCCGACGGCCCACAGATACGCAGTATTTT. This translates into CSVESRRPTDTQYF. The gene calls are TRBV29-1 and TRBJ2-3, with D hard to call. Trimming pared 3 bases from V and 2 bases from J, leaving 12 bases between. This CDR3 spans 14 amino acids. Germline V gene lookup returns CDR1 SQVTM and CDR2 ANQGSEA.

The chain uses TRBV28 and TRBJ1-5; 10 nucleotides align to TRBD1. The CDR3 totals 15 residues. CDR1 is MDHEN and CDR2 is SYDVKM in the germline V gene. Trimming took 6 bases from V and 6 from J; bases not matched to a gene: 8. CDR3 sequence (DNA): TGTGCCAGCAGGCTGGGACAGGGGAGGATTCAGCCCCAGCATTTT. It codes for CASRLGQGRIQPQHF.

This chain joins TRBV15 and TRBJ1-4; D remains ambiguous. Looked up from germline, CDR1 is LNHNV and CDR2 is YYDKDF (reference sequence). CDR3 length: 14 amino acids. Trimming took off 4 bases at V and 6 bases at J, with 12 bases between the two ends. The CDR3 region has the DNA TGTGCCACCAGCACTGAGGACCCTTATGAAAAACTGTTTTTT. Its protein product is CATSTEDPYEKLFF.

The chain carries TRBV23-1 and TRBJ2-7, with D tentatively TRBD2 (6 bases). TRBV23-1 is designated an ORF whose function remains uncertain. The CDR3 contains 18 residues. Trimming left V 4 bases short and J 0 bases short, with 22 bases between. The CDR3 coding sequence is TGCGCCAGCAGTCCCCCCTCCGAGATAGCGGTGAGCTCCTACGAGCAGTACTTC. Its protein product is CASSPPSEIAVSSYEQYF.

J is TRBJ1-1 and V is TRBV10-3; D gene ambiguous. The CDR3 covers 12 residues. Germline values: CDR1 ENHRY, CDR2 SYGVKD. The ends were cut back, 4 bases at V and 1 base at J, with 4 bases in the middle. The CDR3 DNA reads TGTGCCATCAGTGTAGGGAACACTGAAGCTTTCTTT. Its protein is CAISVGNTEAFF.

The CDR3 region is CSVWHRVTETQYF. For the CDR3, the DNA is TGCAGCGTTTGGCACAGGGTCACGGAGACCCAGTACTTC. The chain couples TRBV29-1 to TRBJ2-5, with D possibly being TRBD1 (6 bases). Looked up from germline, CDR1 is SQVTM and CDR2 is ANQGSEA. The V end was cut by 5 bases, the J end by 5 bases, with 15 bases between. CDR3 length: 13 residues. Supplemented by reference TRBV29-1 and TRBJ2-5, the full variable domain reads SAVISQKPSRDICQRGTSLTIQCQVDSQVTMMFWYRQQPGQSLTLIATANQGSEATYESGFVIDKFPISRPNLTFSTLTVSNMSPEDSSIYLCSVWHRVTETQYFGPGTRLLVL.

The V call is TRBV14, the J call TRBJ1-1; D perhaps matches TRBD1 (5 bases). The CDR3 loop spans 13 amino acids. Between the trimmed V and J ends, which lost 4 bases and 1 base, there was a span of 7 bases. Germline V lookup: CDR1 SGHDN, CDR2 FVKESK. Here the CDR3 reads CASSLGPNTEAFF. CDR3 bases: TGTGCCAGCAGCCTGGGACCGAACACTGAAGCTTTCTTT.

The V gene is TRBV9, the J gene TRBJ1-4, with D hard to call. Trimming pared 4 bases from V and 2 bases from J, leaving 24 bases between. The CDR3 covers 19 residues. Per the germline V gene, CDR1 is SGDLS and CDR2 is YYNGEE. In nucleotides, the CDR3 is TGTGCCAGCAGCAAAGGCAGGACTCTTTCTCCGATCACTAATGAAAAACTGTTTTTT. Its protein product is CASSKGRTLSPITNEKLFF.